This T cell receptor (beta chain) was sequenced during a study of T cell repertoires in cytomegalovirus infection. For the study at large: Selection of CMV epitopes for the study included recently identified HLA-C-restricted and well-studied HLA-B-restricted ones. Study-level points and caveats: Summed public TCR beta family frequency identified CMV carriers bearing the relevant HLA.

This clonotype showed up just a few times. Its antigen remains unknown. A single record per CDR3 protein comes from TCRdb applying MiXCR to the reads. The sample includes approximately 910,000 distinct CDR3 sequences, around 30% of them seen just once. The source was cultured CD8+ T cells from PBMCs, collected from culture after CMV antigen stimulation. This receptor was taken from a human donor in good health (CMV status not recorded). Some clones in this sample may be carry-over from other donors' samples.

The CDR3 coding sequence is TGCGCCAGCAGCCAAGATTCAGCAGACTACTACGAGCAGTACTTC. This gives the protein CASSQDSADYYEQYF. The chain carries TRBV4-1 and TRBJ2-7; tentative D call: TRBD2 (5 bases). V lost 0 bases to trimming and J lost 3 bases, with 12 bases between them. Germline CDR1 is MGHRA and CDR2 is YSYEKL. The CDR3 contains 15 residues.